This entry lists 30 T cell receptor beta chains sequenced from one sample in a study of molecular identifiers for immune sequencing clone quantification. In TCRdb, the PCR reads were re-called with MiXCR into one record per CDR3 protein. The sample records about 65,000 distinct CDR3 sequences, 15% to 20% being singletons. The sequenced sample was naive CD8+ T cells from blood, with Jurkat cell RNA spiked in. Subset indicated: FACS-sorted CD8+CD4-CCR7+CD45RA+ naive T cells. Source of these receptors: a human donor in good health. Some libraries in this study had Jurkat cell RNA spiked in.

The CDR3 here is CASSLGEPYEQYF. The CDR3 nucleotides read TGTGCCAGCAGCTTAGGCGAGCCCTACGAGCAGTACTTC. The V call is TRBV7-9, the J call TRBJ2-7, with no clear D. The germline V and J ends were trimmed by 1 base and 2 bases, with 6 bases remaining between them. Germline lookup yields CDR1 SEHNR and CDR2 FQNEAQ (reference sequence). CDR3 length equals 13 residues.

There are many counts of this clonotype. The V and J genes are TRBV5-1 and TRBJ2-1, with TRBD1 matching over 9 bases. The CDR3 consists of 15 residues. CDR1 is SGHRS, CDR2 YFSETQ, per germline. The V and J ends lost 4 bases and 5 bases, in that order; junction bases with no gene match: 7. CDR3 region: CASSLGQGEHNEQFF. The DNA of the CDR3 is TGCGCCAGCAGCCTGGGACAGGGAGAGCACAATGAGCAGTTCTTC.

The CDR3 region has the DNA TGTGCCAGCAGAACTAGCGGGATAAGCAATGAGCAGTTCTTC. It is translated as CASRTSGISNEQFF. This chain uses TRBV6-5 with TRBJ2-1, with TRBD2 matching 10 bases. Germline loops: CDR1 MNHEY, CDR2 SVGAGI. The CDR3 spans 14 residues. With V trimmed by 6 bases and J by 6 bases, 5 bases remained unmatched.

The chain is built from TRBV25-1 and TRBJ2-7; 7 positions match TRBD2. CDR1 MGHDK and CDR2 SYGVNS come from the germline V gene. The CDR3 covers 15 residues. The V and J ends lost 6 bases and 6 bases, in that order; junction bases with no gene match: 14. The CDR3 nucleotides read TGTGCCAGCAGGGCATGGGGGGTCTGGGAGGGCGAGCAGTACTTC. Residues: CASRAWGVWEGEQYF.

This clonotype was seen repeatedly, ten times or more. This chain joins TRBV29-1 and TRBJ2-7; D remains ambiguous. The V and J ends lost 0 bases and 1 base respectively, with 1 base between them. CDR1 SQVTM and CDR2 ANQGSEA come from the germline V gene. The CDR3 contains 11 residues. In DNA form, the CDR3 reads TGCAGCGTTGAAGAGTCCTACGAGCAGTACTTC. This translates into CSVEESYEQYF.

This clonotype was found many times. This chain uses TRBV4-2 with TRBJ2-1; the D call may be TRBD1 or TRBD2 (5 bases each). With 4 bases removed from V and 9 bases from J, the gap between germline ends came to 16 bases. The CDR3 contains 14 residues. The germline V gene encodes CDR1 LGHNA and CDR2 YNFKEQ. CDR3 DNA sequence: TGTGCCAGCAGCCCAAATAGAGGGGCTGGTGAGCAGTTCTTC. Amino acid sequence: CASSPNRGAGEQFF.

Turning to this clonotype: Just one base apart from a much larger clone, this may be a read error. Here the CDR3 reads CASSTPGASGSSYEQYF. Written as DNA, the CDR3 is TGTGCCAGCAGCACCCCCGGTGCTAGCGGGAGCTCCTACGAGCAGTACTTC. V and J are TRBV5-4 and TRBJ2-7, with 10 bases identical to TRBD2. The V segment lost 4 bases and the J segment 0 bases; nucleotides outside the gene matches: 10. Per germline, CDR1 SGHNT and CDR2 YYREEE (reference sequence). The CDR3 loop spans 17 amino acids.

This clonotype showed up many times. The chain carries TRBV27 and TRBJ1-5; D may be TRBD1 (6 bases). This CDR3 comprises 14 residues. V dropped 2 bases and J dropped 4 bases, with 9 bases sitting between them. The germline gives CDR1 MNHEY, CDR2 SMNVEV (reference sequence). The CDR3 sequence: CASSLQGTNQPQHF. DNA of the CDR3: TGTGCCAGCAGTTTACAGGGGACGAATCAGCCCCAGCATTTT.

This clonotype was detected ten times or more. CDR3 sequence reads: CAWSVRGGLNTEAFF. For the CDR3, the DNA is TGTGCCTGGAGTGTACGGGGGGGCTTGAACACTGAAGCTTTCTTT. The gene calls are TRBV30 and TRBJ1-1; possibly TRBD1 for D (6 bases). CDR3 size: 15 residues. The germline gives CDR1 GTSNPN, CDR2 SVGIG (reference sequence). Trimming stripped 0 bases from V and 0 bases from J, with 11 bases between. Complete variable domain (other parts from reference TRBV30 and TRBJ1-1): SQTIHQWPATLVQPVGSPLSLECTVEGTSNPNLYWYRQAAGRGLQLLFYSVGIGQISSEVPQNLSASRPQDRQFILSSKKLLLSDSGFYLCAWSVRGGLNTEAFFGQGTRLTVV.

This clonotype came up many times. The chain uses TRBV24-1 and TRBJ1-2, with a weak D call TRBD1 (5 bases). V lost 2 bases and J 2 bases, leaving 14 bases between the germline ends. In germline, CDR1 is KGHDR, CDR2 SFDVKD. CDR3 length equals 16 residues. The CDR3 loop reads CATSDSTWGVNYGYTF. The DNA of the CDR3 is TGTGCCACCAGTGATTCGACCTGGGGGGTCAACTATGGCTACACCTTC.

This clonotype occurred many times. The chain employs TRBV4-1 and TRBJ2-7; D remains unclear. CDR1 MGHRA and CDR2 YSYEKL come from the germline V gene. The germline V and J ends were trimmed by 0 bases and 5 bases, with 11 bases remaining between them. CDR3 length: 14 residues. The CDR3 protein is CASSQDRTGDEQYF. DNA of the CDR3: TGCGCCAGCAGCCAAGATCGGACGGGCGACGAGCAGTACTTC.

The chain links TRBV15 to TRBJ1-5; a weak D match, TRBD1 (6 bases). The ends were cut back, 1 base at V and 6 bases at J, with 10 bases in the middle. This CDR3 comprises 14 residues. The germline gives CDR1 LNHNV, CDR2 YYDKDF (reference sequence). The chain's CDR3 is CATSRGGGGQPQHF. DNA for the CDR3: TGTGCCACCAGCAGAGGGGGGGGCGGTCAGCCCCAGCATTTT.

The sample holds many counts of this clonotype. The CDR3 here is CASSLSRTTGMNTEAFF. The CDR3 DNA is TGTGCCAGCAGCTTATCTCGGACGACAGGAATGAACACTGAAGCTTTCTTT. The chain recombines TRBV7-2 with TRBJ1-1; tentative D call: TRBD1 (6 bases). This CDR3 has 17 amino acids. CDR1 SGHTA and CDR2 FQGNSA come from the germline V gene. Trimming stripped 2 bases from V and 0 bases from J, with 16 bases between.

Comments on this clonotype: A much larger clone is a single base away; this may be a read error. The CDR3 DNA follows: TGTGCCAGCAGCTTAAGCCCGGGGAACTACGAGCAGTGCTTC. Its translation is CASSLSPGNYEQCF. V is TRBV11-2 and J is TRBJ2-7, with a possible D match to TRBD2 (5 bases). The CDR3 is 14 residues long. Germline V lookup: CDR1 SGHAT, CDR2 FQNNGV. The variable domain in full, with the rest retrieved from reference TRBV11-2 and TRBJ2-7, is EAGVAQSPRYKIIEKRQSVAFWCNPISGHATLYWYQQILGQGPKLLIQFQNNGVVDDSQLPKDRFSAERLKGVDSTLKIQPAKLEDSAVYLCASSLSPGNYEQCFGPGTRLTVT.

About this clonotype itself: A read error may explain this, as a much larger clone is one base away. CDR3: CASTPRELSTEAFF. CDR3 bases: TGTGCCAGCACCCCCCGGGAACTTTCCACTGAAGCTTTCTTT. The V call is TRBV28, the J call TRBJ1-1, with D hard to call. Germline lookup yields CDR1 MDHEN and CDR2 SYDVKM. The CDR3 runs 14 residues. V lost 7 bases to trimming and J lost 4 bases, with 16 bases between them.

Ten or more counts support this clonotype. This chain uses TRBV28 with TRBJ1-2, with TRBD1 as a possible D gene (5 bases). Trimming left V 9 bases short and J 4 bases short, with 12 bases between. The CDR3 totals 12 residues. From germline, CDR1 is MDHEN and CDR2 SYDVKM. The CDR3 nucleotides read TGTGCCAGTAAAGGGGAGGGCTATGGCTACACCTTC. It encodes CASKGEGYGYTF.

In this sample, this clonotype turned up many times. The CDR3: CASSFGTAYEQYF. CDR3 nucleotide sequence: TGTGCCAGCAGCTTCGGGACAGCTTACGAGCAGTACTTC. The gene calls are TRBV7-6 and TRBJ2-7; 7 bases are a match to TRBD1. CDR3 length: 13 amino acids. CDR1 SGHVS and CDR2 FNYEAQ come from the germline V gene. The V and J ends lost 3 bases and 4 bases, in that order; junction bases with no gene match: 3.

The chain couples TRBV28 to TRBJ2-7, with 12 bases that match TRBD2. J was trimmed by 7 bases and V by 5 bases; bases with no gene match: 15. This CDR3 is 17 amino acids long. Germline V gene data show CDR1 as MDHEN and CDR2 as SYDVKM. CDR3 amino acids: CASSTSTSGSGLGEQYF. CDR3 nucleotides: TGTGCCAGCAGTACCTCGACTAGCGGGAGTGGGTTAGGGGAGCAGTACTTC.

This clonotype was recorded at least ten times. The DNA of the CDR3 is TGCGCCAGCAGCCAAACAGGGACTAACTATGGCTACACCTTC. Protein product: CASSQTGTNYGYTF. This chain links TRBV4-1 with TRBJ1-2; D might be TRBD1 (6 bases). The length of the CDR3 is 14 residues. Germline V CDR1 and CDR2: MGHRA, YSYEKL. V was shortened by 2 bases and J by 0 bases, with 7 bases between the two germline ends.

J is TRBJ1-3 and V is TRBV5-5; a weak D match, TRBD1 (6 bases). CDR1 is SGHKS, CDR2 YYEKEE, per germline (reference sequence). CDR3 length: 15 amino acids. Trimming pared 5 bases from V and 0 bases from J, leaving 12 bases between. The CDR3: CASSSGDFSGNTIYF. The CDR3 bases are TGTGCCAGCAGTTCAGGGGATTTCTCTGGAAACACCATATATTTT. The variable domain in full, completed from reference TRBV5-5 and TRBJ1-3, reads DAGVTQSPTHLIKTRGQQVTLRCSPISGHKSVSWYQQVLGQGPQFIFQYYEKEERGRGNFPDRFSARQFPNYSSELNVNALLLGDSALYLCASSSGDFSGNTIYFGEGSWLTVV.

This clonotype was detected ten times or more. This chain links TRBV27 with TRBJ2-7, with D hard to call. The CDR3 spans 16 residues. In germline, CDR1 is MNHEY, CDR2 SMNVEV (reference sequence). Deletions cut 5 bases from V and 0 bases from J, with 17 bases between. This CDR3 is CASSPPPGLISYEQYF. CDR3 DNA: TGTGCCAGCAGTCCGCCCCCCGGGTTGATCTCCTACGAGCAGTACTTC.

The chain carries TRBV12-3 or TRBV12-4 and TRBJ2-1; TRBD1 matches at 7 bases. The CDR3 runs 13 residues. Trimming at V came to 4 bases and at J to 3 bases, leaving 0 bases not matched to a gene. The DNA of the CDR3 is TGTGCCAGCAGTTGGGACAGCTACAATGAGCAGTTCTTC. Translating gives CASSWDSYNEQFF.

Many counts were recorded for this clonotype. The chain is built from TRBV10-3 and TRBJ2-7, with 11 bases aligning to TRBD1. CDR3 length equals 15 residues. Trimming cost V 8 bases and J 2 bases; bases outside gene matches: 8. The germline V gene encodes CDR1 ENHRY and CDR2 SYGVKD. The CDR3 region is CAIRAPGQGAYEQYF. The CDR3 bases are TGTGCCATCCGTGCTCCGGGACAGGGGGCCTACGAGCAGTACTTC.

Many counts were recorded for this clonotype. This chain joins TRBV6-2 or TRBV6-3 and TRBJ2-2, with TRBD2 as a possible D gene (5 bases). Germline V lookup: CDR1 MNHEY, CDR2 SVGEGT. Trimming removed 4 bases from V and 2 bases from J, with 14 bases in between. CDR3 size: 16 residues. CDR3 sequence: CASSFSGPGNTGELFF. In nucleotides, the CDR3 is TGTGCCAGCAGTTTTTCCGGTCCGGGAAACACCGGGGAGCTGTTTTTT.

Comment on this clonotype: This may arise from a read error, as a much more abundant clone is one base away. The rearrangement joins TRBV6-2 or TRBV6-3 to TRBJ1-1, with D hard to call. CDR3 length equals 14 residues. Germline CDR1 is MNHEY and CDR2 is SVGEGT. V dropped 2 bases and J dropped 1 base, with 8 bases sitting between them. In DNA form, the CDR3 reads TGTGCCAGCAGTTACGCGGACGGGAACACTGAAGCTTTCTTT. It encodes CASSYADGNTEAFF.

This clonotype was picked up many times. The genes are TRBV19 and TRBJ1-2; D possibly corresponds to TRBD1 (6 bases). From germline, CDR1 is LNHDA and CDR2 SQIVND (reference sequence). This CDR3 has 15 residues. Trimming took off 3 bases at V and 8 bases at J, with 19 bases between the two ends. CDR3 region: CASSIPSGGPGGYTF. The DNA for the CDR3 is TGTGCCAGTAGTATTCCCTCTGGGGGGCCTGGAGGCTACACCTTC.

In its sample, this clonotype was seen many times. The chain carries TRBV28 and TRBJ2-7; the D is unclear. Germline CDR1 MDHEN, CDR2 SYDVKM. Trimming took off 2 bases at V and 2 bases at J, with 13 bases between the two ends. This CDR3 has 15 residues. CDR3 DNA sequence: TGTGCCAGCAGTTTAGGCCAGCGCGCGGCCTACGAGCAGTACTTC. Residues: CASSLGQRAAYEQYF.

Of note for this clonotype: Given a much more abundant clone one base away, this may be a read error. The CDR3 coding sequence is TGTGCCAACAGCTACATACCGAGTGGAGGGCCGGTAGGGGCTTTCTTT. Translation: CANSYIPSGGPVGAFF. The rearrangement uses TRBV11-2 and TRBJ1-1; D is unresolved. The CDR3 runs to 16 residues. Germline assignment: CDR1 SGHAT and CDR2 FQNNGV.

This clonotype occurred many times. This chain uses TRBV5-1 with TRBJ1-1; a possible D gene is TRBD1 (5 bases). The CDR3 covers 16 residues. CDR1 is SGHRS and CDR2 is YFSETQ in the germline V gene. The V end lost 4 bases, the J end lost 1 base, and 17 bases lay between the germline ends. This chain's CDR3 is CASSPWVGGTNTEAFF. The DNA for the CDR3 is TGCGCCAGCAGCCCCTGGGTGGGTGGGACGAACACTGAAGCTTTCTTT.

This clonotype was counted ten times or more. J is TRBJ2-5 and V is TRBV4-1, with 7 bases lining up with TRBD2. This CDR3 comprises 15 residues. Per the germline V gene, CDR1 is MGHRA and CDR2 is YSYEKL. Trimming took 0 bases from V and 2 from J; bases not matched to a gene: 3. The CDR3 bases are TGCGCCAGCAGCCAAGAAAGGACTAGACAAGAGACCCAGTACTTC. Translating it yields CASSQERTRQETQYF.